This record covers a single T cell receptor (beta chain). Its antigen remains unknown. Unrecorded immune exposure was likely among donors, who were nominally healthy when sampled. PCR involved 60 Vbeta and 13 Jbeta primers. The table came from immunoSEQ multiplex PCR; TCRdb's copy has only in-frame clones and leaves some out. The repertoire holds 150,000 to 200,000 clones, with around 70% as singletons. The data originate from a study of cytomegalovirus exposure and HLA in healthy donors. Study-wide findings and caveats: Cytomegalovirus association was assigned to about 150 TCR beta chains.

The source material was PBMCs. The sequence came from a man aged 18 to 29 in good health and CMV-seropositive.

The CDR3 nucleotides are TGCGCCAGCAGCCAGGAAGAGAGAGGGTCGTATGGCTACACCTTC. Translating it yields CASSQEERGSYGYTF. The chain carries TRBV4-1 and TRBJ1-2; no clear D gene. The V end was cut by 3 bases, the J end by 5 bases, with 16 bases between. Germline V gene lookup returns CDR1 MGHRA and CDR2 YSYEKL. The CDR3 is made up of 15 amino acids.